The next 31 T cell receptor beta chains were all read from a single sample in a study of regulatory T cells in long-lasting Graves disease. In building TCR beta libraries, iRepertoire HTBI primers were used together with Arm-PCR of CDR3 regions. Using its own MiXCR run on the multiplex PCR reads, TCRdb lists one record per CDR3 protein. The sample comprises more than 350,000 distinct CDR3 sequences, more than 13% of which are singletons, and 16% rests with the top ten. Time point reported: newly diagnosed GD, antithyroid drugs for less than 3 months. PBMC-extracted RNA yielded the TCR library. This sample also appeared in a second study, on T cells in Graves' hyperthyroidism and ophthalmopathy.

The sample in question was peripheral blood mononuclear cells (PBMCs), obtained at new diagnosis, from a patient treated with antithyroid drugs. These receptors originate from a woman aged 30 to 39 with Graves disease.

CDR3 bases: TGTGCCAGCAGCCCATTACCGACTAGCGGGAGATCTAAGTATGAGCAGTTCTTC. Amino acid sequence: CASSPLPTSGRSKYEQFF. V gene TRBV7-9 combines with J gene TRBJ2-1; 12 positions agree with TRBD2. Losses at the gene ends were 5 bases for V and 8 bases for J; bases not matched to a gene: 16. The germline V gene has CDR1 SEHNR and CDR2 FQNEAQ (reference sequence). The CDR3 has 18 amino acids.

V gene TRBV11-3 combines with J gene TRBJ1-2; D is perhaps TRBD1 (6 bases). Per germline, CDR1 SGHNT and CDR2 YENEEA. The CDR3 contains 14 residues. V was cut by 5 bases and J by 7 bases, with 17 bases left in between. The CDR3 region is CASSLEGGESGYTF. The CDR3, as DNA: TGTGCCAGCAGCCTTGAAGGGGGGGAGTCTGGCTACACCTTC.

This clonotype came up many times. This chain uses TRBV27 with TRBJ2-7; D gene uncertain. The CDR3 has 15 amino acids. V shed 0 bases and J shed 2 bases, with 11 bases lying between them. Germline CDR1 is MNHEY and CDR2 is SMNVEV (reference sequence). CDR3 DNA sequence: TGTGCCAGCAGTTTATCGTCAGGTACGGCCTACGAGCAGTACTTC. Translating gives CASSLSSGTAYEQYF.

The table lists this clonotype with many counts. This chain uses TRBV7-3 with TRBJ1-6, with 7 bases lining up with TRBD1. Germline assignment: CDR1 SGHTA and CDR2 FQGTGA. V lost 6 bases and J lost 7; bases outside the gene matches: 9. The CDR3 length is 15 residues. CDR3 DNA sequence: TGTGCCAGCAGATCGACCGGGACAGCGAATTCACCCCTCCACTTT. Translating it yields CASRSTGTANSPLHF.

This clonotype appeared many times. The rearrangement joins TRBV20-1 to TRBJ2-1; TRBD2 aligns across 10 bases. The CDR3 has 16 residues. Germline CDR1 and CDR2: DFQATT and SNEGSKA (reference sequence). V gave up 2 bases and J gave up 9 bases; unmatched junction bases: 13. CDR3 loop: CSARQTLTVAGGEQFF. The CDR3 coding sequence is TGCAGTGCTAGACAGACCTTGACTGTAGCGGGAGGTGAGCAGTTCTTC.

This clonotype occurred many times. V is TRBV11-1 and J is TRBJ2-3; maybe TRBD1 (5 bases). The CDR3 length is 13 residues. Trimming left V 4 bases short and J 6 bases short, with 11 bases between. CDR1 is SGHAT and CDR2 is FQDESV in the germline V gene (reference sequence). The CDR3 bases are TGTGCCAGCAGCTCCCAGGGCCCCGATACGCAGTATTTT. Translation gives CASSSQGPDTQYF. The full variable domain, its missing parts supplied by reference TRBV11-1 and TRBJ2-3, is EAEVAQSPRYKITEKSQAVAFWCDPISGHATLYWYRQILGQGPELLVQFQDESVVDDSQLPKDRFSAERLKGVDSTLKIQPAELGDSAMYLCASSSQGPDTQYFGPGTRLTVL.

This clonotype appeared many times. J is TRBJ2-7 and V is TRBV12-3 or TRBV12-4; D call uncertain. V lost 2 bases to trimming and J lost 11 bases, with 13 bases between them. The CDR3 has 12 residues. CDR3 loop: CASSLPGGGEYF. In nucleotides, the CDR3 is TGTGCCAGCAGTTTACCAGGCGGTGGGGAGTACTTC.

V and J are TRBV29-1 and TRBJ1-2; D remains ambiguous. CDR1 and CDR2 from the germline V gene are SQVTM and ANQGSEA. Trimming removed 3 bases from V and 10 bases from J, with 6 bases in between. There are 9 residues in the CDR3. The CDR3 bases are TGCAGCGTTGATTCGGACTACACCTTC. The encoded protein is CSVDSDYTF.

This chain joins TRBV5-1 and TRBJ2-5, with 9 nucleotides matching TRBD1. Germline assignment: CDR1 SGHRS and CDR2 YFSETQ. This CDR3 is 16 amino acids long. The V and J ends lost 1 base and 1 base, in that order; junction bases with no gene match: 5. The CDR3 reads CASSLCPGQGQETQYF. CDR3 sequence (DNA): TGCGCCAGCAGCTTGTGCCCGGGACAGGGCCAAGAGACCCAGTACTTC.

The chain couples TRBV13 to TRBJ2-3, with 7 bases identical to TRBD2. The J call may not be correct, given that the DNA end is closer to TRBJ2-5. The CDR3 runs 15 residues. Germline lookup yields CDR1 PRHDT and CDR2 FYEKMQ (reference sequence). CDR3 DNA: TGTGCCAGCAGCTTTAGCGTAACGGGGGGAGAGACCCAGTACTTC. This codes for CASSFSVTGGETQYF.

This clonotype was seen at least ten times. V is TRBV30 and J is TRBJ1-1; TRBD1 agrees at 7 bases. Germline lookup yields CDR1 GTSNPN and CDR2 SVGIG (reference sequence). The length of the CDR3 is 11 residues. J lost 10 bases, V lost 5 bases, and 7 bases had no gene match. The CDR3 sequence is CAWGLRQGAFF. The DNA of the CDR3 is TGTGCCTGGGGGCTGCGACAGGGAGCTTTCTTT.

A note on this clonotype: This may stem from a read error, because a much larger clone lies one nucleotide away. The conserved final phenylalanine or tryptophan is absent from the CDR3, which likely points to a read error. The rearrangement joins TRBV30 to TRBJ1-4, with D hard to call. Germline loops: CDR1 GTSNPN, CDR2 SVGIG (reference sequence). V lost 1 base and J 4 bases, leaving 10 bases between the germline ends. The CDR3 sequence is 14 residues long. Here the CDR3 DNA reads TGTGCCTGGAGTGAGGGAGACGTTAATGAAAAACTGTTTCTT. The encoded protein is CAWSEGDVNEKLFL.

This clonotype came up a few times. The chain has TRBV12-3 or TRBV12-4 and TRBJ2-1, with 7 bases that match TRBD2. V lost 6 bases to trimming and J lost 7 bases; unmatched junction nucleotides: 9. The CDR3 totals 14 residues. The CDR3 coding sequence is TGTGCCAGCAGGGGGTGGGAGGGCCGGAATGAGCAGTTCTTC. Encoded protein: CASRGWEGRNEQFF.

This clonotype was counted ten times or more. This rearrangement joins TRBV30 to TRBJ2-5; 8 bases agree with TRBD2. The end of the DNA fits TRBJ2-1 better, so the J call may be wrong. The CDR3 spans 15 residues. Germline V gives CDR1 GTSNPN, CDR2 SVGIG (reference sequence). CDR3 in DNA: TGTGCCTGGAGTGTACACAGCGGGAGTTTAGATGAGCAGTTCTTC. Protein: CAWSVHSGSLDEQFF.

This clonotype was counted at least ten times. The chain joins TRBV5-1 to TRBJ2-1; 10 nucleotides line up with TRBD2. The CDR3 has 18 residues. The V segment lost 7 bases and the J segment 6 bases; nucleotides outside the gene matches: 19. Germline V gives CDR1 SGHRS, CDR2 YFSETQ. The CDR3 coding sequence is TGCGCCAGCTCCACACCGGGAGGAGGAGCGGGAGGGGGCAATGAGCAGTTCTTC. Translating gives CASSTPGGGAGGGNEQFF.

The V and J genes are TRBV7-9 and TRBJ2-5, with 14 bases aligning to TRBD2. The CDR3 is 15 amino acids. Germline assignment: CDR1 SEHNR and CDR2 FQNEAQ (reference sequence). Trimming cost V 10 bases and J 5 bases; bases outside gene matches: 9. CDR3 sequence reads: CATRLAGGPAETQYF. The CDR3 DNA is TGTGCCACTAGACTAGCGGGAGGGCCGGCGGAGACCCAGTACTTC.

V and J are TRBV10-2 and TRBJ1-4, with 7 nucleotides matching TRBD1. The CDR3 length is 18 residues. Germline V gene data show CDR1 as WSHSY and CDR2 as SAAADI. V was pared by 6 bases and J by 0 bases, with 13 bases of the junction left unmatched. CDR3 region: CASRGDSGTFATNEKLFF. In nucleotides, the CDR3 is TGCGCCAGCAGGGGGGACAGCGGGACCTTTGCAACTAATGAAAAACTGTTTTTT.

This clonotype was observed at least ten times. V gene TRBV6-1 combines with J gene TRBJ1-5; D gene unclear. The CDR3 has 12 amino acids. Trimming removed 9 bases at V and 5 bases at J, with 11 bases between. The germline V gene has CDR1 MNHNS and CDR2 SASEGT. The CDR3 spells CASTSGHQPQHF. CDR3 bases: TGTGCCAGTACCTCTGGGCATCAGCCCCAGCATTTT.

The chain uses TRBV12-3 or TRBV12-4 and TRBJ1-2, with D possibly being TRBD1 (6 bases). With 1 base removed from V and 0 bases from J, the gap between germline ends came to 9 bases. The CDR3 covers 15 residues. CDR3 nucleotides: TGTGCCAGCAGTTTAGTAACAGGGCCTAACTATGGCTACACCTTC. Its translation: CASSLVTGPNYGYTF.

This clonotype has ten or more counts. The rearrangement joins TRBV20-1 to TRBJ2-7; D call uncertain. The germline V gene encodes CDR1 DFQATT and CDR2 SNEGSKA (reference sequence). Trimming removed 2 bases from V and 4 bases from J, with 6 bases in between. The CDR3 is 11 residues long. Here the CDR3 reads CSARQNYEQYF. The CDR3 region has the DNA TGCAGTGCTAGACAGAATTACGAGCAGTACTTC.

The sample holds a few counts of this clonotype. CDR3 in DNA: TGCAGTGCCGGGATAAAGCCAGACACCTCTGGAAACACCATATATTTT. Amino acid sequence: CSAGIKPDTSGNTIYF. The chain combines TRBV20-1 with TRBJ1-3; D unresolved. The CDR3 covers 16 residues. CDR1 is DFQATT and CDR2 is SNEGSKA in the germline V gene (reference sequence). Trimming removed 6 bases at V and 0 bases at J, with 18 bases between.

This clonotype was seen many times. The chain uses TRBV11-2 and TRBJ2-5; D gene ambiguous. The germline V gene encodes CDR1 SGHAT and CDR2 FQNNGV. Trimming removed 2 bases from V and 2 bases from J, with 12 bases in between. CDR3 length equals 15 residues. CDR3 DNA: TGTGCCAGCAGCTTAAACCCCGCGGATCAAGAGACCCAGTACTTC. Amino acids: CASSLNPADQETQYF. The full variable domain, in which reference TRBV11-2 and TRBJ2-5 provide the parts outside the CDR3, is EAGVAQSPRYKIIEKRQSVAFWCNPISGHATLYWYQQILGQGPKLLIQFQNNGVVDDSQLPKDRFSAERLKGVDSTLKIQPAKLEDSAVYLCASSLNPADQETQYFGPGTRLLVL.

This clonotype was observed a handful of times. V usage is TRBV24-1 and J usage is TRBJ2-1; 13 nucleotides align to TRBD2. V gave up 4 bases and J gave up 9 bases; unmatched junction bases: 5. The V gene's germline CDR1 is KGHDR and CDR2 SFDVKD. This CDR3 spans 15 amino acids. The CDR3 reads CATSESGLAGSEQFF. CDR3 nucleotide sequence: TGTGCCACCAGTGAGTCGGGACTAGCGGGGAGTGAGCAGTTCTTC.

This clonotype occurred many times. This sequence joins TRBV27 and TRBJ1-1, with D possibly TRBD1 on 5 matching bases. Trimming removed 5 bases from V and 1 base from J, with 11 bases in between. The CDR3 runs to 14 residues. In germline, CDR1 is MNHEY, CDR2 SMNVEV (reference sequence). CDR3 loop: CASSPGTKNTEAFF. Written as DNA, the CDR3 is TGTGCCAGCAGTCCGGGGACGAAGAACACTGAAGCTTTCTTT.

This clonotype showed up just a few times. This rearrangement joins TRBV12-3 or TRBV12-4 to TRBJ1-5, with TRBD1 as a possible D gene (5 bases). CDR3 length: 18 amino acids. V gave up 5 bases and J gave up 0 bases, with 20 bases separating them. CDR3 amino acids: CASSRSAGRLISNQPQHF. The CDR3 DNA is TGTGCCAGCAGTAGGAGTGCAGGGAGGTTGATTAGCAATCAGCCCCAGCATTTT.

This clonotype was recorded at least ten times. The J gene is TRBJ2-1, the V gene TRBV2; 7 nucleotides agree with TRBD2. V shed 4 bases and J 7 bases; nucleotides not matched to a gene: 7. Germline V CDR1 and CDR2: SNHLY, FYNNEI. The CDR3 totals 14 residues. The CDR3 region is CASSVSSGLNEQFF. CDR3 in DNA: TGTGCCAGCAGTGTATCTAGCGGTCTTAATGAGCAGTTCTTC. The whole variable domain, filled in from reference TRBV2 and TRBJ2-1, reads EPEVTQTPSHQVTQMGQEVILRCVPISNHLYFYWYRQILGQKVEFLVSFYNNEISEKSEIFDDQFSVERPDGSNFTLKIRSTKLEDSAMYFCASSVSSGLNEQFFGPGTRLTVL.

The genes are TRBV5-1 and TRBJ1-4; D is perhaps TRBD1 (5 bases). The germline V gene has CDR1 SGHRS and CDR2 YFSETQ. This CDR3 comprises 15 residues. V was clipped by 2 bases and J by 0 bases, with 8 bases between them. The CDR3, as DNA: TGCGCCAGCAGCTTACAGGCGCCAACTAATGAAAAACTGTTTTTT. Its protein is CASSLQAPTNEKLFF. Together with reference TRBV5-1 and TRBJ1-4, the CDR3 gives the full variable domain: KAGVTQTPRYLIKTRGQQVTLSCSPISGHRSVSWYQQTPGQGLQFLFEYFSETQRNKGNFPGRFSGRQFSNSRSEMNVSTLELGDSALYLCASSLQAPTNEKLFFGSGTQLSVL.

At least ten counts were recorded for this clonotype. The chain recombines TRBV20-1 with TRBJ2-3; 9 nucleotides match TRBD2. This CDR3 is built from 15 residues. The V gene's germline CDR1 is DFQATT and CDR2 SNEGSKA (reference sequence). Trimming took 1 base from V and 4 from J; bases not matched to a gene: 6. The CDR3 sequence: CSARVGGRAADTQYF. CDR3 sequence (DNA): TGCAGTGCTAGAGTCGGCGGGAGGGCCGCAGATACGCAGTATTTT.

This clonotype was counted ten times or more. The gene calls are TRBV18 and TRBJ2-4, with D perhaps TRBD2 (7 bases). Germline CDR1 and CDR2: KGHSH and LQKENI. V dropped 4 bases and J dropped 7 bases, with 14 bases sitting between them. The CDR3 covers 14 residues. The CDR3 is CASSLNREGNIQYF. For the CDR3, the DNA is TGTGCCAGCTCACTGAACAGGGAGGGCAACATTCAGTACTTC.

This clonotype has just a few counts. The chain carries TRBV12-3 or TRBV12-4 and TRBJ2-7, with 7 nucleotides matching TRBD2. The CDR3 is 14 residues long. V gave up 6 bases and J gave up 3 bases; unmatched junction bases: 8. CDR3 region: CASSPGLPIYEQYF. DNA for the CDR3: TGTGCCAGCAGCCCGGGACTACCAATCTACGAGCAGTACTTC.

This clonotype was seen repeatedly, ten times or more. The CDR3 region has the DNA TGTGCCAGCAGTCACAAACCGACAGGTCGCTACGAGCAGTACTTC. Protein product: CASSHKPTGRYEQYF. This sequence joins TRBV6-1 and TRBJ2-7; maybe TRBD1 (6 bases). In germline, CDR1 is MNHNS, CDR2 SASEGT. V dropped 5 bases and J dropped 3 bases, with 17 bases sitting between them. This CDR3 has 15 residues.